This is a list of T cell receptor beta chains from one sample in a study of CXCR3-negative and CXCR3-positive naive CD8 T cells. From its re-call of the 5' RACE reads, TCRdb lists each CDR3 protein once, without DNA. Its table lists 120,000 to 150,000 distinct CDR3 sequences. Sequencing was done on a sample of naive CXCR3+ CD8+ T cells from blood. The receptor set was obtained from a human donor in good health. Some clones in this sample may be carry-over from other donors' samples. The CDR3 runs from the conserved cysteine through the conserved F or W.

CDR3 protein	V gene	J gene
CASSSVSSYEQYF	TRBV7-9	TRBJ2-7
CASSQAQAPSYYEQYF	TRBV7-9	TRBJ2-7
CASSPDGGTQAFF	TRBV5-1	TRBJ1-1
CASQQKNSYEQYF	TRBV28	TRBJ2-7
CAGDGPSTDTQYF	TRBV30	TRBJ2-3
CASSSGGANTGELFF	TRBV5-1	TRBJ2-2
CASSSSGPDTQYF	TRBV7-9	TRBJ2-3
CASTRDRAYNQPQHF	TRBV28	TRBJ1-5
CASSYVTGNGSPLHF	TRBV6-5	TRBJ1-6
CASRGPHETQYF	TRBV28	TRBJ2-5
CASSFSGLAGYYEQFF	TRBV27	TRBJ2-1
CSVGTGTEAFF	TRBV29-1	TRBJ1-1
CASSFLLAGEGGEQYF	TRBV6-5	TRBJ2-7
CSVRAGAGNEQFF	TRBV29-1	TRBJ2-1
CASSIGGLARNEQFF	TRBV19	TRBJ2-1
CASSQGTFHNEQFF	TRBV14	TRBJ2-1
CASSPKTGGDQPQHF	TRBV28	TRBJ1-5
CASSLPGQGAFENTEAFF	TRBV28	TRBJ1-1
CASSFYGGSTGELFF	TRBV27	TRBJ2-2
CASSLGYGGGHPDTQYF	TRBV28	TRBJ2-3
CASSLEEAGLSTDTQYF	TRBV7-8	TRBJ2-3
CASSVGTRGNEQFF	TRBV9	TRBJ2-1
CASSYTHEGGNEQFF	TRBV6-2/TRBV6-3	TRBJ2-1
CASSPGTSSTGELFF	TRBV7-6	TRBJ2-2
CAILDRNYEQYF	TRBV7-2	TRBJ2-7
CASIQGGSEAFF	TRBV12-3/TRBV12-4	TRBJ1-1
CSAGLLTGREETQYF	TRBV20-1	TRBJ2-5
CASSRGGVYGYTF	TRBV6-6	TRBJ1-2
CASSPWTGTMNTEAFF	TRBV11-2	TRBJ1-1
CASSVFKRASRDNEQFF	TRBV9	TRBJ2-1
CASSPVRDFNTEAFF	TRBV14	TRBJ1-1
CASSLLRGIYGYTF	TRBV7-2	TRBJ1-2
CATSGREDQPQHF	TRBV15	TRBJ1-5
CSVEDRWGYEQYF	TRBV29-1	TRBJ2-7